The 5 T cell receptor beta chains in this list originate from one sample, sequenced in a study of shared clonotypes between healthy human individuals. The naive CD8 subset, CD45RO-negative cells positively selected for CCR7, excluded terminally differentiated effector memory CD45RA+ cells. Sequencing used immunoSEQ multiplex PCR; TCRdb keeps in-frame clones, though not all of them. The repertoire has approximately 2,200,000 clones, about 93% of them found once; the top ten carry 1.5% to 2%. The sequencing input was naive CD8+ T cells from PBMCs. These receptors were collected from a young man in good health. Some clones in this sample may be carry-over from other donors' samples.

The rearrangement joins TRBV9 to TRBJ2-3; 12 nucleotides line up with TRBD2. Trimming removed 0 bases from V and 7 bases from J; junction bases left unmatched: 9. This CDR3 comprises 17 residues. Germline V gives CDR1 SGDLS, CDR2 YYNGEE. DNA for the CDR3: TGTGCCAGCAGCGTAGAAGGAAGACTAGCGGGAGTTTATACGCAGTATTTT. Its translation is CASSVEGRLAGVYTQYF. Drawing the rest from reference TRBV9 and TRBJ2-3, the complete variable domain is DSGVTQTPKHLITATGQRVTLRCSPRSGDLSVYWYQQSLDQGLQFLIQYYNGEERAKGNILERFSAQQFPDLHSELNLSSLELGDSALYFCASSVEGRLAGVYTQYFGPGTRLTVL.

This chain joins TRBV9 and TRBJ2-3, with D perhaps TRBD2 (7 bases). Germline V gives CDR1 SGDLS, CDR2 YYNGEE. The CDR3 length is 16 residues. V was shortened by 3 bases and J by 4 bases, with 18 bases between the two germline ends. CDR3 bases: TGTGCCAGCAGCGCCCGGGGGGATGGGGGCGCAGATACGCAGTATTTT. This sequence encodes CASSARGDGGADTQYF.

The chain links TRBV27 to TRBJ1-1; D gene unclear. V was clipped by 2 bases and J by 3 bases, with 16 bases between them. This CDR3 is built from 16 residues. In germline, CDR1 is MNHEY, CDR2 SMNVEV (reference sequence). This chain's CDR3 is CASSLREGLRDTEAFF. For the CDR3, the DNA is TGTGCCAGCAGTTTAAGGGAGGGATTGAGGGACACTGAAGCTTTCTTT.

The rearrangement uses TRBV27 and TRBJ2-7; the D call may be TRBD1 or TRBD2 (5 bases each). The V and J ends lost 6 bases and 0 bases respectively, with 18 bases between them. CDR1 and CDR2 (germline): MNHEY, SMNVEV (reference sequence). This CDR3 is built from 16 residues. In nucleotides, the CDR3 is TGTGCCAGCAGCGCTGAGGGGCTATCTAACTCCTACGAGCAGTACTTC. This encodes CASSAEGLSNSYEQYF.

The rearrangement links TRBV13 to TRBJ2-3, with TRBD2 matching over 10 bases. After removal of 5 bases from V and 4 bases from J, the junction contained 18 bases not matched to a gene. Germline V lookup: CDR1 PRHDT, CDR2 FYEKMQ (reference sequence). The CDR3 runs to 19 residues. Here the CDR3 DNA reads TGTGCCAGCAGCCCCCCCGCGGGCGAGCGGGAGGGCCGGCCAGATACGCAGTATTTT. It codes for CASSPPAGEREGRPDTQYF.